This T cell receptor beta chain was found in a study of T-cell reconstitution after alpha-beta-depleted transplantation in children. The CDR3 extends over 13 amino acids. CDR1 and CDR2 from the germline V gene are SEHNR and FQNEAQ (reference sequence). Trimming left V 5 bases short and J 8 bases short, with 13 bases between. This clonotype was found a few times. As it was prepared, the TCRbeta library received unique molecular identifiers. TCRdb re-called the PCR reads with MiXCR, one entry per CDR3 protein. The top ten hold approximately 1% of the sample, which has hundreds of thousands of distinct CDR3 sequences, around 16% seen once.

The starting material was PBMCs from the stem cell graft donor, obtained from the stem cell graft. V usage is TRBV7-9 and J usage is TRBJ2-4, with D uncertain. The clonotype was recovered from a human donor who donated a stem cell graft to a child with acute myeloid leukemia. CDR3 sequence (DNA): TGTGCCAGCAGCCCAGGACGGTCGGACATTCAGTACTTC. Translation gives CASSPGRSDIQYF.